The 24 T cell receptor beta chains below were found in one sample sequenced in a study of T cell repertoires in cytomegalovirus infection. TCRdb redid the calling of the reads with MiXCR, one entry per CDR3 protein. The table shows 750,000 to 950,000 distinct CDR3 sequences, with 25% to 30% occurring only once. Their antigen targets remain unknown. The input for sequencing was cultured CD8+ T cells from PBMCs, taken from culture after CMV antigen stimulation. The receptors derive from a human donor in good health (CMV status not recorded). Some clones in this sample may be carry-over from other donors' samples.

This chain connects TRBV27 to TRBJ1-6; D is uncertain. The length of the CDR3 is 16 residues. V shed 0 bases and J shed 0 bases, with 6 bases lying between them. Germline values: CDR1 MNHEY, CDR2 SMNVEV (reference sequence). The chain's CDR3 is CASSLSYSSYNSPLHF. The CDR3 coding sequence is TGTGCCAGCAGTTTATCGTACAGCTCCTATAATTCACCCCTCCACTTT.

The V gene is TRBV9, the J gene TRBJ2-3, with D maybe TRBD1 (6 bases). CDR1 is SGDLS and CDR2 is YYNGEE in the germline V gene. V lost 0 bases, J lost 4 bases, and 12 bases lay in between. The CDR3 runs to 15 residues. The CDR3 protein is CASSVVRGNPDTQYF. In DNA form, the CDR3 reads TGTGCCAGCAGCGTAGTTAGGGGGAACCCAGATACGCAGTATTTT.

This chain uses TRBV6-2 or TRBV6-3 with TRBJ1-1; D gene ambiguous. The germline CDR1 and CDR2 sequences are MNHEY and SVGEGT. V was shortened by 5 bases and J by 11 bases, with 18 bases between the two germline ends. The CDR3 runs 13 residues. Written as DNA, the CDR3 is TGTGCCAGCAGTGAAGAAAGGACGAATGGTGCTTTCTTT. Protein: CASSEERTNGAFF.

The J gene is TRBJ2-3, the V gene TRBV4-3; TRBD1 aligns across 9 bases. Germline CDR1 is LGHNA and CDR2 is YSLEER. J was trimmed by 3 bases and V by 2 bases; bases with no gene match: 3. This CDR3 spans 15 amino acids. The CDR3 DNA reads TGCGCCAGCAGCCAACACAGGGGGCGAACAGATACGCAGTATTTT. Its protein is CASSQHRGRTDTQYF.

The sample holds many counts of this clonotype. V gene TRBV6-1 combines with J gene TRBJ1-1; perhaps TRBD1 as D (5 bases). The ends were cut back, 8 bases at V and 4 bases at J, with 14 bases in the middle. The germline gives CDR1 MNHNS, CDR2 SASEGT. The CDR3 spans 13 residues. CDR3 DNA sequence: TGTGCCAGCGGATATCAGGGATCCACTGAAGCTTTCTTT. Translation gives CASGYQGSTEAFF.

V gene TRBV13 combines with J gene TRBJ2-7; D is unresolved. CDR3 length equals 13 residues. With 5 bases removed from V and 4 bases from J, the gap between germline ends came to 12 bases. Germline CDR1 PRHDT, CDR2 FYEKMQ (reference sequence). CDR3 in DNA: TGTGCCAGCAGCCCCACGGAACGGTACGAGCAGTACTTC. Its translation: CASSPTERYEQYF.

The chain recombines TRBV6-9 with TRBJ1-5; D not certain. V was shortened by 7 bases and J by 0 bases, with 19 bases between the two germline ends. CDR1 MNHGY and CDR2 SVAAGI come from the germline V gene. The CDR3 has 17 residues. CDR3 amino acids: CASNRRLKRDSNQPQHF. CDR3 in DNA: TGTGCCAGCAACCGCCGACTGAAAAGGGATAGCAATCAGCCCCAGCATTTT.

The chain is built from TRBV6-5 and TRBJ2-1; the match to TRBD2 covers 8 bases. This CDR3 spans 16 amino acids. J gave up 2 bases and V 0 bases, and 3 bases lay outside the gene matches. The germline CDR1 and CDR2 sequences are MNHEY and SVGAGI. The CDR3 DNA follows: TGTGCCAGCAGTTACTCGCAAGCGGGGGCCTACAATGAGCAGTTCTTC. Translation gives CASSYSQAGAYNEQFF.

This clonotype has only a few counts. The rearrangement links TRBV6-5 to TRBJ1-3, with no clear D. V was shortened by 2 bases and J by 2 bases, with 13 bases between the two germline ends. Germline-derived CDR1 and CDR2 are MNHEY and SVGAGI. The CDR3 contains 16 residues. The CDR3 region has the DNA TGTGCCAGCAGTTACGAGGCAGCTTCAACTGGAAACACCATATATTTT. Protein sequence: CASSYEAASTGNTIYF.

This clonotype was detected only a few times. The chain recombines TRBV5-6 with TRBJ1-1, with unresolved D. The CDR3 has 12 residues. Trimming removed 0 bases from V and 7 bases from J, with 7 bases in between. Germline V gives CDR1 SGHDT, CDR2 YYEEEE. DNA for the CDR3: TGTGCCAGCAGCTTGGGACACCATGAAGCTTTCTTT. As protein: CASSLGHHEAFF.

The sample holds a few counts of this clonotype. The chain uses TRBV13 and TRBJ1-3; D remains unclear. There are 14 residues in the CDR3. Germline-derived CDR1 and CDR2 are PRHDT and FYEKMQ (reference sequence). V shed 0 bases and J shed 1 base, with 4 bases lying between them. This CDR3 reads CASSLGQSGNTIYF. CDR3 DNA: TGTGCCAGCAGCTTAGGGCAGTCTGGAAACACCATATATTTT. Looking up the rest from reference TRBV13 and TRBJ1-3 gives the full variable domain: AAGVIQSPRHLIKEKRETATLKCYPIPRHDTVYWYQQGPGQDPQFLISFYEKMQSDKGSIPDRFSAQQFSDYHSELNMSSLELGDSALYFCASSLGQSGNTIYFGEGSWLTVV.

This clonotype was counted only a few times. V is TRBV5-6 and J is TRBJ1-6; D gene ambiguous. This CDR3 contains 15 residues. Between the trimmed V and J ends, which lost 4 bases and 9 bases, there was a span of 17 bases. From germline, CDR1 is SGHDT and CDR2 YYEEEE. CDR3 residues: CASSPSGAGISPLHF. CDR3 in DNA: TGTGCCAGCAGCCCTTCAGGCGCGGGGATTTCACCCCTCCACTTT.

This chain connects TRBV7-9 to TRBJ1-5, with D hard to call. The CDR3 consists of 16 residues. Germline-derived CDR1 and CDR2 are SEHNR and FQNEAQ (reference sequence). The V and J ends lost 1 base and 1 base respectively, with 11 bases between them. CDR3: CASSLGSVTSNQPQHF. CDR3 DNA sequence: TGTGCCAGCAGCTTAGGATCCGTAACGAGCAATCAGCCCCAGCATTTT.

This clonotype was counted only a few times. This chain connects TRBV7-6 to TRBJ2-5; D not certain. The CDR3 sequence is 15 residues long. The germline V and J ends were trimmed by 1 base and 5 bases, with 14 bases remaining between them. CDR1 is SGHVS, CDR2 FNYEAQ, per germline. The DNA for the CDR3 is TGTGCCAGCAGCTTAGAAAGCAGACCGCGGGAGACCCAGTACTTC. Translating gives CASSLESRPRETQYF.

This clonotype appeared a few times. The rearrangement joins TRBV5-6 to TRBJ2-1, with 8 positions matching TRBD2. Trimming at V came to 0 bases and at J to 8 bases, leaving 4 bases not matched to a gene. The CDR3 consists of 14 residues. The germline V gene has CDR1 SGHDT and CDR2 YYEEEE. In DNA, the CDR3 is TGTGCCAGCAGCTTGGAAGCGGGGGATGATGAGCAGTTCTTC. As protein: CASSLEAGDDEQFF.

The chain uses TRBV5-5 and TRBJ1-1; D not resolved. CDR3 length: 12 residues. V shed 4 bases and J shed 11 bases, with 15 bases lying between them. CDR1 and CDR2 (germline): SGHKS, YYEKEE (reference sequence). Written as DNA, the CDR3 is TGTGCCAGCAGCCCGTTGAGCCGAGGCGCTTTCTTT. This sequence encodes CASSPLSRGAFF.

This clonotype has only a few counts. A read error may account for a junction end that differs from germline. The rearrangement joins TRBV7-7 to TRBJ2-5; 9 bases line up with TRBD2. There are 12 residues in the CDR3. The germline CDR1 and CDR2 sequences are SSHAT and FNYEAQ (reference sequence). The CDR3 nucleotides read TGTGCTAGCAGCCCCCTGGGTAGCGGGGGTTACTTC. As protein: CASSPLGSGGYF.

In its sample, this clonotype was seen a few times. V is TRBV7-6 and J is TRBJ2-2; no clear D. The V gene's germline CDR1 is SGHVS and CDR2 FNYEAQ. The CDR3 is 13 residues long. V was pared by 8 bases and J by 1 base, with 8 bases between. CDR3 in amino acids: CASARLNTGELFF. The CDR3 DNA reads TGTGCCAGCGCGAGGTTGAACACCGGGGAGCTGTTTTTT.

This clonotype has just one count. This chain uses TRBV27 with TRBJ2-6, with D perhaps matching TRBD2 (5 bases). The V end lost 2 bases, the J end lost 4 bases, and 15 bases lay between the germline ends. The germline CDR1 and CDR2 sequences are MNHEY and SMNVEV (reference sequence). The CDR3 extends over 17 amino acids. The CDR3 loop is CASSLSGRGRGANVLTF. The CDR3 coding sequence is TGTGCCAGCAGTTTAAGTGGCCGGGGTAGGGGGGCCAACGTCCTGACTTTC.

V gene TRBV4-3 combines with J gene TRBJ1-2; D is possibly TRBD1 (6 bases). V lost 0 bases, J lost 6 bases, and 14 bases lay in between. The CDR3 totals 15 residues. Germline CDR1 LGHNA, CDR2 YSLEER. The chain's CDR3 is CASSQDSGDIDGYTF. Here the CDR3 DNA reads TGCGCCAGCAGCCAAGATTCGGGGGACATTGATGGCTACACCTTC.

The genes are TRBV7-2 and TRBJ2-1, with D perhaps TRBD1 or TRBD2 (6 bases each). The CDR3 contains 15 residues. Per the germline V gene, CDR1 is SGHTA and CDR2 is FQGNSA. V lost 8 bases and J lost 0, with 14 bases in between. The CDR3 is CASVRGAYSYNEQFF. DNA for the CDR3: TGTGCCAGCGTAAGGGGGGCCTACTCCTACAATGAGCAGTTCTTC.

This sequence joins TRBV19 and TRBJ2-1; 9 positions match TRBD2. The CDR3 loop spans 13 amino acids. With 11 bases clipped from V and 4 bases from J, the junction kept 6 bases outside the gene matches. CDR1 is LNHDA, CDR2 SQIVND, per germline (reference sequence). The CDR3 bases are TGTGCCTGCGGGACTAGCCTTTACAATGAGCAGTTCTTC. This encodes CACGTSLYNEQFF. The full variable domain, rest sourced from reference TRBV19 and TRBJ2-1, is DGGITQSPKYLFRKEGQNVTLSCEQNLNHDAMYWYRQDPGQGLRLIYYSQIVNDFQKGDIAEGYSVSREKKESFPLTVTSAQKNPTAFYLCACGTSLYNEQFFGPGTRLTVL.

The chain combines TRBV7-8 with TRBJ2-7; D gene unclear. The ends were cut back, 2 bases at V and 9 bases at J, with 8 bases in the middle. Germline CDR1 SGHVS, CDR2 FQNEAQ. The CDR3 consists of 11 residues. The CDR3 spells CASSLREVQYF. The CDR3 DNA reads as TGTGCCAGCAGCTTAAGAGAAGTGCAGTACTTC.

V gene TRBV29-1 combines with J gene TRBJ1-4; D is undetermined. Trimming shortened V by 6 bases and J by 7 bases, and 9 bases separated the two germline ends. CDR1 is SQVTM, CDR2 ANQGSEA, per germline. CDR3 size: 11 residues. The CDR3 loop reads CSVSDGEKLFF. In DNA form, the CDR3 reads TGCAGCGTATCCGACGGTGAAAAACTGTTTTTT.